The T cell receptor (beta chain) described here comes from a study of T cells in Graves' hyperthyroidism and ophthalmopathy. Template material for amplifying TCR beta CDR3 regions consisted of RNA transcripts. First-round RT-PCR with HTBI primers amplified the TCR CDR3 region. TCRdb re-derived calls from the multiplex PCR reads in MiXCR, one entry per CDR3 protein. The sample includes 550,000 to 600,000 distinct CDR3 sequences, about a sixth of them seen just once. This CDR3 has 16 amino acids. The germline V gene has CDR1 KGHDR and CDR2 SFDVKD. Trimming left V 2 bases short and J 6 bases short, with 16 bases between. Newly diagnosed hyperthyroidism patients aged 18 to 65 years had disease lasting under 2 months. Source material for PBMCs was around 10 ml fresh peripheral blood.

The receptor was isolated from a woman aged 18 to 35 with Graves' hyperthyroidism. Sequenced input: blood. The rearrangement joins TRBV24-1 to TRBJ1-5; TRBD1 is a possible D gene (5 bases). The CDR3 region has the DNA TGTGCCACCAGTGATTCCCGGTGGAGGGGCCCTCAGCCCCAGCATTTT. It translates to CATSDSRWRGPQPQHF.